Shown below are 20 T cell receptor beta chains from a single sample sequenced in a study of cytomegalovirus exposure and HLA in healthy donors. The PCR used 60 Vbeta and 13 Jbeta primers. TCRdb keeps only in-frame clones here, not all; method: immunoSEQ multiplex PCR. The table includes about 300,000 clones, around 86% detected once. Sequencing was done on a sample of PBMCs. All receptors come from a man aged 40-55 years in good health and CMV-seropositive.

V is TRBV5-8 and J is TRBJ1-4; D not certain. From germline, CDR1 is SGHTS and CDR2 YDEGEE. This CDR3 is 13 amino acids long. The germline V and J ends were trimmed by 0 bases and 4 bases, with 4 bases remaining between them. The CDR3 DNA reads TGTGCCAGCAGCTTGGGACTTAATGAAAAACTGTTTTTT. Its translation is CASSLGLNEKLFF. Drawing the rest from reference TRBV5-8 and TRBJ1-4, the complete variable domain is EAGVTQSPTHLIKTRGQQATLRCSPISGHTSVYWYQQALGLGLQFLLWYDEGEERNRGNFPPRFSGRQFPNYSSELNVNALELEDSALYLCASSLGLNEKLFFGSGTQLSVL.

The chain employs TRBV29-1 and TRBJ2-5; 12 bases are a match to TRBD2. The last part of the DNA fits TRBJ2-7 better; the J call may be wrong. CDR3 size: 15 residues. The germline V gene encodes CDR1 SQVTM and CDR2 ANQGSEA. CDR3 region: CSVDSSTSGGYEQYF. The CDR3 DNA follows: TGCAGCGTTGACAGTTCGACTAGCGGGGGCTACGAGCAGTACTTC.

This chain connects TRBV29-1 to TRBJ2-1; 12 bases align to TRBD2. The CDR3 loop spans 14 amino acids. J gave up 5 bases and V 6 bases, and 5 bases lay outside the gene matches. Germline V gene sequence: CDR1 SQVTM, CDR2 ANQGSEA. The CDR3 here is CSVSTSGSHNEQFF. The CDR3 coding sequence is TGCAGCGTCTCGACTAGCGGGAGCCACAATGAGCAGTTCTTC.

DNA of the CDR3: TGTGCCAGCAGGCGGACAGGGAAAGACTATGGCTACACCTTC. This gives the protein CASRRTGKDYGYTF. The chain is built from TRBV6-5 and TRBJ1-2; 8 bases are shared with TRBD1. With 6 bases clipped from V and 3 bases from J, the junction kept 6 bases outside the gene matches. The CDR3 runs to 14 residues. Germline V gene lookup returns CDR1 MNHEY and CDR2 SVGAGI.

This clone has just a few counts. The chain uses TRBV6-6 and TRBJ2-2; no clear D. CDR1 and CDR2 (germline): MNHNY, SVGAGI (reference sequence). Between the trimmed V and J ends, which lost 8 bases and 4 bases, there was a span of 5 bases. The CDR3 totals 11 residues. CDR3 residues: CASYFTGELFF. The CDR3 DNA reads as TGTGCCAGCTACTTCACCGGGGAGCTGTTTTTT.

This rearrangement joins TRBV9 to TRBJ1-2; 10 bases map to TRBD1. The V and J ends lost 0 bases and 3 bases, in that order; junction bases with no gene match: 5. The CDR3 extends over 16 amino acids. Germline V gene sequence: CDR1 SGDLS, CDR2 YYNGEE. CDR3 DNA: TGTGCCAGCAGCGTAGATCGGGACAGGGGTGACTATGGCTACACCTTC. Its protein product is CASSVDRDRGDYGYTF.

The chain carries TRBV29-1 and TRBJ2-7; 8 nucleotides align to TRBD2. This CDR3 is built from 13 residues. Trimming cost V 5 bases and J 1 base; bases outside gene matches: 4. Germline loops: CDR1 SQVTM, CDR2 ANQGSEA. This CDR3 reads CSVFSGGSYEQYF. The CDR3 region has the DNA TGCAGCGTTTTTTCGGGGGGGTCCTACGAGCAGTACTTC.

This chain connects TRBV4-2 to TRBJ2-6; the D gene is possibly TRBD1 (5 bases). Germline V lookup: CDR1 LGHNA, CDR2 YNFKEQ. CDR3 length: 20 residues. Between the trimmed V and J ends, which lost 0 bases and 0 bases, there was a span of 18 bases. The chain's CDR3 is CASSQDGGAGRSSGANVLTF. The CDR3 region has the DNA TGTGCCAGCAGCCAAGATGGTGGGGCTGGGCGAAGCTCTGGGGCCAACGTCCTGACTTTC.

This chain connects TRBV2 to TRBJ2-5; TRBD2 matches 7 bases. This CDR3 is 14 amino acids long. The germline gives CDR1 SNHLY, CDR2 FYNNEI. Germline trimming cut 1 base from V and 5 bases from J; bases unmatched to any gene: 4. The CDR3 region is CASSEGRGWETQYF. CDR3 DNA sequence: TGTGCCAGCAGTGAAGGGCGGGGGTGGGAGACCCAGTACTTC. The entire variable domain, with the rest obtained from reference TRBV2 and TRBJ2-5, is as follows: EPEVTQTPSHQVTQMGQEVILRCVPISNHLYFYWYRQILGQKVEFLVSFYNNEISEKSEIFDDQFSVERPDGSNFTLKIRSTKLEDSAMYFCASSEGRGWETQYFGPGTRLLVL.

V is TRBV5-1 and J is TRBJ1-1, with D perhaps TRBD1 (6 bases). The germline V gene has CDR1 SGHRS and CDR2 YFSETQ. The V end lost 5 bases, the J end lost 11 bases, and 25 bases lay between the germline ends. This CDR3 is 15 amino acids long. The CDR3 loop reads CASSEAPGTQTEAFF. The CDR3 bases are TGCGCCAGCAGTGAGGCCCCCGGGACACAAACCGAGGCTTTCTTT.

In DNA form, the CDR3 reads TGTGCCAGCAGTTACTTGCCCCAGAGCGGGACCGGGGAGCTGTTTTTT. Its translation is CASSYLPQSGTGELFF. This rearrangement joins TRBV6-5 to TRBJ2-2; possibly TRBD2 for D (6 bases). The CDR3 covers 16 residues. Per germline, CDR1 MNHEY and CDR2 SVGAGI. The V end was cut by 1 base, the J end by 5 bases, with 14 bases between.

The chain has TRBV14 and TRBJ2-5; 11 bases fit TRBD2. The last part of the DNA fits TRBJ2-7 better; the J call may be wrong. This CDR3 is 18 amino acids long. Germline V gene data show CDR1 as SGHDN and CDR2 as FVKESK. The CDR3 spells CASSQPGTSGLLMYEQYF. CDR3 in DNA: TGTGCCAGCAGCCAGCCCGGGACTAGCGGACTTTTAATGTACGAGCAGTACTTC.

The chain carries TRBV6-1 and TRBJ1-4, with D possibly TRBD1 on 5 matching bases. V shed 5 bases and J shed 8 bases, with 12 bases lying between them. The CDR3 totals 13 residues. Germline values: CDR1 MNHNS, CDR2 SASEGT. The CDR3 region is CASSRQGDEKLFF. CDR3 nucleotide sequence: TGTGCCAGCAGTCGGCAGGGCGACGAAAAACTGTTTTTT.

This chain connects TRBV21-1 to TRBJ2-2; the table gives TRBD2 as D, unverified against the DNA. TRBV21-1 is deemed a pseudogene. The CDR3 spans 20 residues. The CDR3 loop is CASSNPLGAGGLGGTGELFF. The CDR3 DNA sequence: TGTGCCAGCAGCAACCCCTTGGGAGCGGGAGGCCTAGGGGGCACCGGGGAGCTGTTTTTT.

The V and J genes are TRBV28 and TRBJ1-2; 8 bases map to TRBD1. With 10 bases clipped from V and 5 bases from J, the junction kept 6 bases outside the gene matches. This CDR3 spans 12 amino acids. CDR1 is MDHEN, CDR2 SYDVKM, per germline. The CDR3 coding sequence is TGTGCCAACGGGGACAGGATTTATGGCTACACCTTC. This translates into CANGDRIYGYTF.

The CDR3 DNA follows: TGTGCCAGCAGGCTGTCCTCTAGCGAAGGTGAGCAGTTCTTC. Translation: CASRLSSSEGEQFF. The chain combines TRBV5-4 with TRBJ2-1; D possibly corresponds to TRBD2 (6 bases). This CDR3 is built from 14 residues. Trimming removed 5 bases from V and 9 bases from J, with 18 bases in between. Germline CDR1 and CDR2: SGHNT and YYREEE (reference sequence).

This clone is a singleton in its sample. J is TRBJ1-3 and V is TRBV18; D not resolved. This CDR3 comprises 16 residues. Between the trimmed V and J ends, which lost 0 bases and 4 bases, there was a span of 13 bases. Germline loops: CDR1 KGHSH, CDR2 LQKENI. The CDR3 DNA reads as TGTGCCAGCTCACCACCTTCCCAGACTAACGGAAACACCATATATTTT. Amino acids: CASSPPSQTNGNTIYF.

This clone was found a few times. This sequence joins TRBV4-3 and TRBJ1-4; D is uncertain. The CDR3 spans 14 residues. V lost 5 bases and J 3 bases, leaving 10 bases between the germline ends. Germline CDR1 LGHNA, CDR2 YSLEER. CDR3: CASSYQDSNEKLFF. The CDR3 DNA follows: TGCGCCAGCAGCTACCAAGACTCTAATGAAAAACTGTTTTTT.

The chain carries TRBV19 and TRBJ2-7; 8 bases map to TRBD2. The CDR3 loop spans 15 amino acids. With V trimmed by 6 bases and J by 0 bases, 7 bases remained unmatched. Germline CDR1 is LNHDA and CDR2 is SQIVND (reference sequence). CDR3 sequence: CASSRPGTSSYEQYF. The CDR3 coding sequence is TGTGCCAGTAGCCGTCCCGGGACTAGCTCCTACGAGCAGTACTTC.

J is TRBJ2-1 and V is TRBV15; TRBD1 matches at 7 bases. This CDR3 is 15 amino acids long. The V gene's germline CDR1 is LNHNV and CDR2 YYDKDF (reference sequence). Losses at the gene ends were 1 base for V and 6 bases for J; bases not matched to a gene: 6. CDR3 loop: CATSRGRGLVNEQFF. The CDR3 DNA reads TGTGCCACCAGCAGAGGAAGGGGGCTGGTCAATGAGCAGTTCTTC.